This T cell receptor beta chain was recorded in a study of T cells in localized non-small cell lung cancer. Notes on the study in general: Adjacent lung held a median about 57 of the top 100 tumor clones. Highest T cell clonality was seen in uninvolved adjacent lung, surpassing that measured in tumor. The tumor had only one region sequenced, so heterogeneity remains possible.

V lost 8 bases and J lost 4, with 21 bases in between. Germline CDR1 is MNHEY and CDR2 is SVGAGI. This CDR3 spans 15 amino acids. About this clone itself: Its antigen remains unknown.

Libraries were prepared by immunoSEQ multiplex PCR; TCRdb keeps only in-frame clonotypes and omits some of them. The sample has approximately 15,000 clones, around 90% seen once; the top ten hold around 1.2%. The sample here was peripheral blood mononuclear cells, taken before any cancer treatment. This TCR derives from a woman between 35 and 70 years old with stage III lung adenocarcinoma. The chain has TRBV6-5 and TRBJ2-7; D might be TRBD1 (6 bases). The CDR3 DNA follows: TGTGCCAGCGCCATGAATAGGGACAACCAGTACGAGCAGTACTTC. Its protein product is CASAMNRDNQYEQYF.